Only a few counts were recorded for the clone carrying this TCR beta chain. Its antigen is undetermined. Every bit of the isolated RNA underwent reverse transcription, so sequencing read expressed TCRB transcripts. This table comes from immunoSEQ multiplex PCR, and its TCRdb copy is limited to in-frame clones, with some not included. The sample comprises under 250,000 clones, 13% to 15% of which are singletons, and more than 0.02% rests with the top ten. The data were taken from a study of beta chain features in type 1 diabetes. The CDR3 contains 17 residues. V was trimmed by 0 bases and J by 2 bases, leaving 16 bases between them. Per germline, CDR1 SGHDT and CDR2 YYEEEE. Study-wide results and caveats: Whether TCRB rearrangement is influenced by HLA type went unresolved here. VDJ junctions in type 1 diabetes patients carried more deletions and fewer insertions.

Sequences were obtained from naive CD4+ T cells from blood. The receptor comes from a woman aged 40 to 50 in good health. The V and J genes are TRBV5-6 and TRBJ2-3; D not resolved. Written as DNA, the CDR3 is TGTGCCAGCAGCTTGGTTAAGGCAGGTGGCTACACAGATACGCAGTATTTT. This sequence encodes CASSLVKAGGYTDTQYF.